This T cell receptor beta chain stems from a study of cytomegalovirus exposure and HLA in healthy donors. Study in general: The 120 or so validation repertoires, a later analysis reported, used the same platform as the approximately 670 first-cohort repertoires. Overall study findings and caveats: Cytomegalovirus status was reportedly diagnosed by the classifier with high specificity and sensitivity. Within the 120 or so validation repertoires, first-cohort TCR clusters tended to co-occur, according to a later analysis.

Germline loops: CDR1 SGHAT, CDR2 FQNNGV. The V and J ends lost 5 bases and 2 bases respectively, with 9 bases between them. The CDR3 totals 13 residues. Comment on this clone: Antigen: not known.

The repertoire was sequenced with immunoSEQ multiplex PCR; TCRdb's copy has only in-frame clones and lacks some. The sample yields about 64,000 clones, 75% to 90% seen once. This sequence originates from a woman aged 18 to 35 in good health and CMV-seronegative. This chain links TRBV11-2 with TRBJ1-1, with D maybe TRBD1 (5 bases). Material: PBMCs. The chain's CDR3 is CASSTTANTEAFF. The CDR3 nucleotides are TGTGCCAGCAGCACGACAGCTAACACTGAAGCTTTCTTT.